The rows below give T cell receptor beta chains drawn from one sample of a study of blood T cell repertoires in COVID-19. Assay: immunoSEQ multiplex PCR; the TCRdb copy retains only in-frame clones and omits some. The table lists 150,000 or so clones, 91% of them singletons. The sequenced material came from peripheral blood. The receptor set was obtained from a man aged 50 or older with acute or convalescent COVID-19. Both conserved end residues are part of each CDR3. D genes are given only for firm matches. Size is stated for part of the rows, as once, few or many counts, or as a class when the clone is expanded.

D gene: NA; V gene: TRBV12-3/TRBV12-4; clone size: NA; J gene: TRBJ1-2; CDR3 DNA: TGTGCCAGCAGTTTAGGCAGGGCCTATGGCTACACCTTC; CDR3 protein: CASSLGRAYGYTF
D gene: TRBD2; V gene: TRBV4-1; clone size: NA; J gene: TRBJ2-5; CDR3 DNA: TGCGCCAGCAGCCAATCGACTAGCGGGACGCAGGGGACCCAGTACTTC; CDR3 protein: CASSQSTSGTQGTQYF
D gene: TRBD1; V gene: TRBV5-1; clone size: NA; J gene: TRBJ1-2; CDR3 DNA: TGCGCCAGCAGCACCACGACAGGGCACTATGGCTACACCTTC; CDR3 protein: CASSTTTGHYGYTF
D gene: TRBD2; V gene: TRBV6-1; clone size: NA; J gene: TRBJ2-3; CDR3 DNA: TGTGCCAGCAGTGAAGCGCTTGTAGCGGGAAGGCCAGATACGCAGTATTTT; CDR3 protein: CASSEALVAGRPDTQYF
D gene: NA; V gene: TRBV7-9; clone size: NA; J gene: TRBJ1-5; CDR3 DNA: TGTGCCAGCAGCCTAGAGGCGGATCAGCCCCAGCATTTT; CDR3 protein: CASSLEADQPQHF
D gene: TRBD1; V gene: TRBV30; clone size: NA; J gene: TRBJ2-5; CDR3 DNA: TGTGCCTGGGACAGGGGTTCGGAGACCCAGTACTTC; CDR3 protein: CAWDRGSETQYF
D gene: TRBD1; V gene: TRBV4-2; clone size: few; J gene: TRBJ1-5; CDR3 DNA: TGTGCCAGCAGCCAAGAGACAGGGGTTCGCAATCAGCCCCAGCATTTT; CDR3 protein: CASSQETGVRNQPQHF
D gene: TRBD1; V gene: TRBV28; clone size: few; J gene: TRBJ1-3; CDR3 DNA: TGTGCCAGCAGTTTGCCTTGGACAGGGACTGGAAACACCATATATTTT; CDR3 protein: CASSLPWTGTGNTIYF
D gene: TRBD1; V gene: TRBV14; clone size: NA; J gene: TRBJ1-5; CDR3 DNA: TGTGCCAGCAGCCAAGATCCAACAGGGGCAAGCAATCAGCCCCAGCATTTT; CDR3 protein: CASSQDPTGASNQPQHF
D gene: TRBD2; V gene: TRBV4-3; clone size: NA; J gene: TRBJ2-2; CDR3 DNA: TGCGCCAGCAGCCGAATAAGCGGGGGGCCGACCGGGGAGCTGTTTTTT; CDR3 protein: CASSRISGGPTGELFF
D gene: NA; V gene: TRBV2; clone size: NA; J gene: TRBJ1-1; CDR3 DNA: TGTGCCAGCAGTGAAAATCGCAGGGCTGCTGAAGCTTTCTTT; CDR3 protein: CASSENRRAAEAFF
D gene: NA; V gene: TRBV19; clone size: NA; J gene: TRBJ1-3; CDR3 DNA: TGTGCCAGTAGCGGCGGGGGGACTCTCTCTGGAAACACCATATATTTT; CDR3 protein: CASSGGGTLSGNTIYF
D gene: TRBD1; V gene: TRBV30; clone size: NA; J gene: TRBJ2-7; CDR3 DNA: TGTGCCTGGGGGGACAGGGCCGTTGGGGAGCAGTACTTC; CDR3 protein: CAWGDRAVGEQYF
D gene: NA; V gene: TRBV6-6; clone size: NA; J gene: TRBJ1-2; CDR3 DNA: TGTGCCAGCAGCGCTATCGTGTCAGGGTCTTATGGCTACACCTTC; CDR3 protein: CASSAIVSGSYGYTF
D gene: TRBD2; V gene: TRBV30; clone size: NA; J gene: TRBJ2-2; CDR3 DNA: TGTGCCTGGAGATTGGTCCGTTCCCGGACTAGCGGCAACACCGGGGAGCTGTTTTTT; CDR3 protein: CAWRLVRSRTSGNTGELFF
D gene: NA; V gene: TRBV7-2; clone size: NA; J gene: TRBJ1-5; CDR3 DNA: TGTGCCAGCAGCTTAGGGGGAACAGGGAGTACGCCCCAGCATTTT; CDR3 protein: CASSLGGTGSTPQHF
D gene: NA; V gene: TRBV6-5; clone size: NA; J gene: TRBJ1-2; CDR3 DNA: TGTGCCACCCACTACTATGGCTACACCTTC; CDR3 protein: CATHYYGYTF
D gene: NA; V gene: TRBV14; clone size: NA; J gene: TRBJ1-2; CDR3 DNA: TGTGCCAGCAGCCCCTACGTGCAGGCATCGAACTATGGCTACACCTTC; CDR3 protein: CASSPYVQASNYGYTF
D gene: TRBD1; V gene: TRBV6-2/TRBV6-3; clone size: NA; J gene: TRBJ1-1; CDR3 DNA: TGTGCCAGCAGTTCGCCCTACAGGGGGAACACTGAAGCTTTCTTT; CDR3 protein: CASSSPYRGNTEAFF
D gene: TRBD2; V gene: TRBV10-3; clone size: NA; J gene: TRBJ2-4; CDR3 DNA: TGTGCCATCAGTGAGTCGACCGGGACTAGCGGGGGGAAAGACATTCAGTACTTC; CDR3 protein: CAISESTGTSGGKDIQYF
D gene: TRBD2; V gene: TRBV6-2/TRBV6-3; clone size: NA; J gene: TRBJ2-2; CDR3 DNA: TGTGCCAGCAGTTACTCGATCTTGGCGGGGGGAAGCACCGGGGAGCTGTTTTTT; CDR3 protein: CASSYSILAGGSTGELFF
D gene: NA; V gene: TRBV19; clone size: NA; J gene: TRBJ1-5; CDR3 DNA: TGTGCCAGTAGTAGGCAGGAAAATCAGCCCCAGCATTTT; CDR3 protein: CASSRQENQPQHF
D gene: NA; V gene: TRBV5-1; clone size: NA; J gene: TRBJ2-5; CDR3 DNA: TGCGCCAGCAGGGGGGCAGGGGTAGAGACCCAGTACTTC; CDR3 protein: CASRGAGVETQYF
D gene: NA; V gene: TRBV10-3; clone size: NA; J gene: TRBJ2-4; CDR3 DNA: TGTGCCATCAGTGCCCCCGGTACAGGAGGGGCCAAAAACATTCAGTACTTC; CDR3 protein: CAISAPGTGGAKNIQYF
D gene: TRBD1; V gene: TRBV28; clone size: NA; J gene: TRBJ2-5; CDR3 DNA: TGTGCCAGCAGTTTGTGGCGGACAGGGGAAAAAGAGACCCAGTACTTC; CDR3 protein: CASSLWRTGEKETQYF
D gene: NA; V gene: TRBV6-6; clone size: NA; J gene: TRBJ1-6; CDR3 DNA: TGTGCCAGCAGTCTAACAGGAAATTCACCCCTCCACTTT; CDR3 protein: CASSLTGNSPLHF
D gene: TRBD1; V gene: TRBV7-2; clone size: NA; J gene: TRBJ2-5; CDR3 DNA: TGTGCCAGCAGCTTACGCAGGGGGCAAGAGACCCAGTACTTC; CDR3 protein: CASSLRRGQETQYF
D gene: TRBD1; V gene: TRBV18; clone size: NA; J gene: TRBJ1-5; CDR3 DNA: TGTGCCAGCTCACCTTTCAAGGGACAGGGAGGTCAGCCCCAGCATTTT; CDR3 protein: CASSPFKGQGGQPQHF
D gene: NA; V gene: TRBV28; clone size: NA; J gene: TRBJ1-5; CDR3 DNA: TGTGCCAGCGCTGGAGAGGACTCTTTACTTAATCAGCCCCAGCATTTT; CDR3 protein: CASAGEDSLLNQPQHF
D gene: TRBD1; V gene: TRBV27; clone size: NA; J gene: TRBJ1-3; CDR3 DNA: TGTGCCAGCAGTCGGGACAGGCCCTACTCTGGAAACACCATATATTTT; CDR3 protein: CASSRDRPYSGNTIYF
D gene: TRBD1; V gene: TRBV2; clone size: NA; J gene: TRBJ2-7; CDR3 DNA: TGTGCCATACGTCATGGGGACAGGGGGGCCTACGAGCAGTACTTC; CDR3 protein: CAIRHGDRGAYEQYF
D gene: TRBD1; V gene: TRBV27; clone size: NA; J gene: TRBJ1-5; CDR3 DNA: TGTGCCAGCAGTCCTACGGGACAGGGAAACGGAAAGCCCCAGCATTTT; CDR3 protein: CASSPTGQGNGKPQHF
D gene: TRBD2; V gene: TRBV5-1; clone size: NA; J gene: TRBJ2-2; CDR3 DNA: TGCGCCAGCAGCCGGGGACTAGCGGGGACGCACACCGGGGAGCTGTTTTTT; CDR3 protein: CASSRGLAGTHTGELFF
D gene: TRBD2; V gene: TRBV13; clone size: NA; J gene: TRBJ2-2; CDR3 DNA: TGTGCCAGCAGGATGGGCGGGAGAATCACCGGGGAGCTGTTTTTT; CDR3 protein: CASRMGGRITGELFF
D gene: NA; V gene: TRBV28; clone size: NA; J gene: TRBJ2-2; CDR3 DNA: TGTGCCAGCTCTTCTAGGAGGGGGAACACCGGGGAGCTGTTTTTT; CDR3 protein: CASSSRRGNTGELFF
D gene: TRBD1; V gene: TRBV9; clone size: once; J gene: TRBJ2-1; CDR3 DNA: TGTGCCAGCAGCATCCGGGACAGGGGGGTTTTAGAGCAGTTCTTC; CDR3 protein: CASSIRDRGVLEQFF
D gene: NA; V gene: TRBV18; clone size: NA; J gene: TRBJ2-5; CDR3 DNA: TGTGCCAGCTCACCAATGGCACGTTTGGGGGGAGAGACCCAGTACTTC; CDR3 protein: CASSPMARLGGETQYF